Below are 9 T cell receptor beta chains sequenced from a single sample in a study of TIL therapy for anti-PD-1-resistant metastatic lung cancer. This sample's time point: pre-treatment sample, taken before nivolumab and TIL therapy. This was the immunoSEQ v3 assay. TCRdb keeps only in-frame clones here, not all; method: immunoSEQ multiplex PCR. This repertoire shows just over 45,000 clones, 79% found once; its top ten account for over 13%. Sequencing used blood, obtained at baseline. The receptors here all came from a man between 65 and 85 years old with non-small cell lung cancer.

This clone was counted a few times. The V and J genes are TRBV7-8 and TRBJ2-2, with D unresolved. The CDR3 is made up of 13 amino acids. The V gene lost 5 bases and the J gene lost 13 bases, with 17 bases spanning the gap. Germline CDR1 is SGHVS and CDR2 is FQNEAQ. The CDR3 sequence: CASSPSMAPGLFF. CDR3 nucleotide sequence: TGTGCCAGCAGCCCTTCCATGGCGCCGGGGCTGTTTTTT.

V gene TRBV5-6 combines with J gene TRBJ2-5; TRBD2 agrees at 10 bases. The CDR3 extends over 15 amino acids. With V trimmed by 2 bases and J by 2 bases, 3 bases remained unmatched. Germline V gives CDR1 SGHDT, CDR2 YYEEEE. CDR3 region: CASSLSGGVQETQYF. Written as DNA, the CDR3 is TGTGCCAGCAGCTTAAGCGGGGGGGTGCAAGAGACCCAGTACTTC.

The chain joins TRBV4-1 to TRBJ2-1; TRBD2 matches 7 bases. V gave up 4 bases and J gave up 4 bases; unmatched junction bases: 13. The CDR3 extends over 17 amino acids. Germline V gene data show CDR1 as MGHRA and CDR2 as YSYEKL. CDR3 coding DNA: TGCGCCAGCAGCCCGAATTGGGGAGGGCCGGGTTACAATGAGCAGTTCTTC. It translates to CASSPNWGGPGYNEQFF.

This sequence joins TRBV7-9 and TRBJ2-1, with 11 bases that match TRBD2. CDR1 is SEHNR, CDR2 FQNEAQ, per germline (reference sequence). The V and J ends lost 8 bases and 9 bases, in that order; junction bases with no gene match: 12. The CDR3 is made up of 15 amino acids. DNA of the CDR3: TGTGCCAGCGCCCTCACTAGCGGGAGTTTCAGTGAGCAGTTCTTC. Protein sequence: CASALTSGSFSEQFF.

The chain carries TRBV30 and TRBJ2-7; 7 bases match TRBD1. CDR3 length: 14 amino acids. V lost 2 bases, J lost 4 bases, and 8 bases stayed unmatched. The germline V gene has CDR1 GTSNPN and CDR2 SVGIG (reference sequence). The CDR3: CAWSPAPTGYEQYF. CDR3 bases: TGTGCCTGGAGTCCAGCCCCGACAGGGTACGAGCAGTACTTC. The full variable domain, with the rest looked up from reference TRBV30 and TRBJ2-7, is SQTIHQWPATLVQPVGSPLSLECTVEGTSNPNLYWYRQAAGRGLQLLFYSVGIGQISSEVPQNLSASRPQDRQFILSSKKLLLSDSGFYLCAWSPAPTGYEQYFGPGTRLTVT.

This clone has just a few counts. J is TRBJ1-3 and V is TRBV5-1, with D tentatively TRBD1 (5 bases). The V end lost 5 bases, the J end lost 4 bases, and 13 bases lay between the germline ends. CDR3 length: 14 residues. Germline V CDR1 and CDR2: SGHRS, YFSETQ. CDR3 in amino acids: CASSDTQGGNTIYF. The DNA of the CDR3 is TGCGCCAGCAGTGACACCCAGGGAGGAAACACCATATATTTT. The whole variable domain, filled in from reference TRBV5-1 and TRBJ1-3, reads KAGVTQTPRYLIKTRGQQVTLSCSPISGHRSVSWYQQTPGQGLQFLFEYFSETQRNKGNFPGRFSGRQFSNSRSEMNVSTLELGDSALYLCASSDTQGGNTIYFGEGSWLTVV.

This chain connects TRBV15 to TRBJ1-1, with 9 bases matching TRBD1. V was pared by 3 bases and J by 3 bases, with 5 bases of the junction left unmatched. The length of the CDR3 is 15 residues. The germline V gene encodes CDR1 LNHNV and CDR2 YYDKDF (reference sequence). The CDR3 here is CATSSPRTGDTEAFF. DNA of the CDR3: TGTGCCACCAGCAGCCCAAGGACAGGGGACACTGAAGCTTTCTTT.

The J gene is TRBJ2-7, the V gene TRBV30, with D uncertain. Trimming removed 2 bases at V and 4 bases at J, with 12 bases between. Germline CDR1 GTSNPN, CDR2 SVGIG (reference sequence). The CDR3 spans 13 residues. CDR3 amino acids: CAWSPGLKYEQYF. CDR3 bases: TGTGCCTGGAGTCCAGGATTAAAGTACGAGCAGTACTTC. Combining the CDR3 with reference TRBV30 and TRBJ2-7 gives the whole variable domain SQTIHQWPATLVQPVGSPLSLECTVEGTSNPNLYWYRQAAGRGLQLLFYSVGIGQISSEVPQNLSASRPQDRQFILSSKKLLLSDSGFYLCAWSPGLKYEQYFGPGTRLTVT.

This clone showed up just once. The chain couples TRBV28 to TRBJ2-1; a possible D gene is TRBD1 (5 bases). CDR3 size: 17 residues. Trimming shortened V by 6 bases and J by 3 bases, and 21 bases separated the two germline ends. Germline V CDR1 and CDR2: MDHEN, SYDVKM. CDR3 sequence reads: CASRFSPRLGLYNEQFF. The CDR3 bases are TGTGCCAGCAGATTTAGCCCACGGTTGGGGCTCTACAATGAGCAGTTCTTC. Supplemented by reference TRBV28 and TRBJ2-1, the full variable domain reads DVKVTQSSRYLVKRTGEKVFLECVQDMDHENMFWYRQDPGLGLRLIYFSYDVKMKEKGDIPEGYSVSREKKERFSLILESASTNQTSMYLCASRFSPRLGLYNEQFFGPGTRLTVL.